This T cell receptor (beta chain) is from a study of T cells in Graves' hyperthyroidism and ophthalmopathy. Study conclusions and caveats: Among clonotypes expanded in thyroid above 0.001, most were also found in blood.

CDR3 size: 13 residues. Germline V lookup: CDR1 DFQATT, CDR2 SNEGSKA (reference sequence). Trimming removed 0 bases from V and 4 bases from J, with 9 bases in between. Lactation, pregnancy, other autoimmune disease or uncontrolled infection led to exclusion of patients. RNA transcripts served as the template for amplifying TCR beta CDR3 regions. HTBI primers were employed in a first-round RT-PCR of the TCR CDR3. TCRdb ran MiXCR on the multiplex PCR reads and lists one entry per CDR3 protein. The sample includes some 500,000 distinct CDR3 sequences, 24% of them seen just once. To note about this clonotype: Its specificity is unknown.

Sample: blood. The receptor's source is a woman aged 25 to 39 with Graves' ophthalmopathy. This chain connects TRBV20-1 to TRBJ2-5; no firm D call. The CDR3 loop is CSARDRYSETQYF. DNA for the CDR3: TGCAGTGCTAGAGACCGCTACTCAGAGACCCAGTACTTC.